This T cell receptor beta chain derives from a study of T cells in Graves' hyperthyroidism and ophthalmopathy. Whole-study results and caveats: A model using 13 V-J features told ophthalmopathy apart from stable hyperthyroidism.

Details on this clonotype: The antigen is not known.

Hyperthyroidism was newly diagnosed in patients aged 18 to 65 (duration under 2 months). TCR beta CDR3 regions were amplified from RNA. TCR CDR3 underwent first-round RT-PCR with the HTBI primer set. TCRdb independently ran MiXCR on the multiplex PCR reads; one entry per CDR3 protein. The repertoire includes about 96,000 distinct CDR3 sequences, 51% of them detected once, and roughly 27% sits in the top ten. Germline trimming cut 4 bases from V and 1 base from J; bases unmatched to any gene: 3. The CDR3 extends over 15 amino acids. Germline V gene sequence: CDR1 SEHNR, CDR2 FQNEAQ (reference sequence).

This TCR was sampled from a woman in her 40s with Graves' hyperthyroidism. The sequencing sample was made of blood. The chain is built from TRBV7-9 and TRBJ2-5; 10 bases fit TRBD1. CDR3 loop: CASSYGQGGQETQYF. CDR3 bases: TGTGCCAGCAGCTATGGACAGGGGGGCCAAGAGACCCAGTACTTC.